The source of this T cell receptor (beta chain) is a study of blood T cell repertoires in COVID-19. Clones were sequenced by immunoSEQ multiplex PCR, and TCRdb holds only the in-frame ones, with some missing. The sample lists 90,000 or so clones; roughly 88% were seen once. CDR1 is SGHNT and CDR2 is YENEEA in the germline V gene. The V gene lost 1 base and the J gene lost 7 bases, with 4 bases spanning the gap. The length of the CDR3 is 12 residues. The source material was peripheral blood. The chain joins TRBV11-3 to TRBJ2-2; D gene ambiguous. This clonotype was obtained from a man in his fifties or sixties with acute or convalescent COVID-19. The CDR3 sequence is CASSLGIGELFF. The CDR3 coding sequence is TGTGCCAGCAGCTTAGGTATCGGGGAGCTGTTTTTT.